The 16 T cell receptor beta chains below come from one sample, sequenced in a study of cytomegalovirus exposure and HLA in healthy donors. The PCR made use of 60 Vbeta and 13 Jbeta primers. Sequencing was performed with immunoSEQ multiplex PCR; in TCRdb, only in-frame clones are kept and a portion is missing. Of 110,000 or so clones in the sample, roughly four fifths were seen once. Sequences were obtained from PBMCs. The receptors come from a man aged 40-55 years in good health and CMV-seronegative.

The chain combines TRBV27 with TRBJ2-7; possible D gene TRBD1, 6 bases. This CDR3 spans 14 amino acids. Looked up from germline, CDR1 is MNHEY and CDR2 is SMNVEV (reference sequence). V shed 5 bases and J shed 3 bases, with 14 bases lying between them. The CDR3 protein is CASSQQGAGYEQYF. The CDR3 bases are TGTGCCAGCAGTCAACAGGGTGCAGGCTACGAGCAGTACTTC.

This chain connects TRBV5-1 to TRBJ2-5; D unresolved. Germline V gene sequence: CDR1 SGHRS, CDR2 YFSETQ. The CDR3 loop spans 13 amino acids. V was trimmed by 5 bases and J by 1 base, leaving 9 bases between them. The CDR3 coding sequence is TGCGCCAGCAGGGTTAGCTTCCAAGAGACCCAGTACTTC. It specifies CASRVSFQETQYF.

This clone came up once. The rearrangement links TRBV7-2 to TRBJ1-3; D possibly corresponds to TRBD1 (6 bases). Trimming took off 6 bases at V and 0 bases at J, with 9 bases between the two ends. CDR1 and CDR2 (germline): SGHTA, FQGNSA. The CDR3 contains 14 residues. DNA of the CDR3: TGTGCCAGCAGTTCGACAGGCTCTGGAAACACCATATATTTT. This codes for CASSSTGSGNTIYF.

This sequence joins TRBV5-4 and TRBJ2-2; 9 positions match TRBD2. The CDR3 runs 16 residues. From germline, CDR1 is SGHNT and CDR2 YYREEE (reference sequence). V was clipped by 0 bases and J by 1 base; unmatched bases: 1. The CDR3 reads CASSLEAGGNTGELFF. DNA for the CDR3: TGTGCCAGCAGCTTGGAAGCGGGGGGGAACACCGGGGAGCTGTTTTTT. The full variable domain, rest sourced from reference TRBV5-4 and TRBJ2-2, is ETGVTQSPTHLIKTRGQQVTLRCSSQSGHNTVSWYQQALGQGPQFIFQYYREEENGRGNFPPRFSGLQFPNYSSELNVNALELDDSALYLCASSLEAGGNTGELFFGEGSRLTVL.

The gene calls are TRBV18 and TRBJ1-2; D is ambiguous. Germline lookup yields CDR1 KGHSH and CDR2 LQKENI. This CDR3 spans 15 amino acids. V was shortened by 0 bases and J by 7 bases, with 15 bases between the two germline ends. CDR3 region: CASSPPGPGGSGYTF. Written as DNA, the CDR3 is TGTGCCAGCTCACCACCGGGTCCAGGAGGTAGTGGCTACACCTTC.

The chain uses TRBV4-3 and TRBJ2-1, with a possible D match to TRBD1 (6 bases). Germline V CDR1 and CDR2: LGHNA, YSLEER. This CDR3 contains 17 residues. V dropped 4 bases and J dropped 1 base, with 17 bases sitting between them. CDR3 DNA sequence: TGCGCCAGCAGCCGAACAAAGGGGGATGGTTCCTACAATGAGCAGTTCTTC. Translating gives CASSRTKGDGSYNEQFF.

V is TRBV21-1 and J is TRBJ2-1; the table's D call, TRBD1, was not checked against the DNA. TRBV21-1 represents a pseudogene. The CDR3 has 16 amino acids. For the CDR3, the DNA is TGTGCCAGCAAGGACAGCAGATCAAGCTCCTACAATGAGCAGTTCTTC. Encoded protein: CASKDSRSSSYNEQFF.

The chain recombines TRBV6-1 with TRBJ1-5, with TRBD1 matching 9 bases. The V gene's germline CDR1 is MNHNS and CDR2 SASEGT. The CDR3 contains 18 residues. V was clipped by 2 bases and J by 1 base; unmatched bases: 9. The CDR3 region has the DNA TGTGCCAGCAGTGAACCGACCCGGGACAGGGTCAGCAATCAGCCCCAGCATTTT. Its translation: CASSEPTRDRVSNQPQHF.

The chain has TRBV10-3 and TRBJ1-1, with 7 bases that match TRBD1. V dropped 9 bases and J dropped 3; count of bases not matched to a gene: 7. This CDR3 has 13 amino acids. Germline loops: CDR1 ENHRY, CDR2 SYGVKD. The chain's CDR3 is CAMTGTVDTEAFF. The CDR3 nucleotides are TGTGCCATGACCGGGACAGTAGACACTGAAGCTTTCTTT.

In its sample, this clone was seen a few times. The chain joins TRBV9 to TRBJ2-5; D may be TRBD2 (6 bases). The end of the DNA fits TRBJ2-7 better, so the J call may be wrong. Germline lookup yields CDR1 SGDLS and CDR2 YYNGEE. The CDR3 contains 14 residues. The chain's CDR3 is CASSIGGASYEQYF. The DNA for the CDR3 is TGTGCCAGCAGCATCGGGGGAGCGTCCTACGAGCAGTACTTC.

The chain combines TRBV5-1 with TRBJ2-7; possible D gene TRBD1, 7 bases. V was pared by 2 bases and J by 3 bases, with 12 bases between. Looked up from germline, CDR1 is SGHRS and CDR2 is YFSETQ. The CDR3 is 14 residues long. CDR3 DNA: TGCGCCAGCAGCTTTAACAGGGGACTCTACGAGCAGTACTTC. It codes for CASSFNRGLYEQYF.

The chain employs TRBV19 and TRBJ1-1; 7 bases are a match to TRBD1. The CDR3 spans 14 residues. V gave up 4 bases and J gave up 2 bases; unmatched junction bases: 4. Per germline, CDR1 LNHDA and CDR2 SQIVND (reference sequence). CDR3 sequence (DNA): TGTGCCAGTAGTAGACAGGGAGGTAACACTGAAGCTTTCTTT. Protein: CASSRQGGNTEAFF.

CDR3 loop: CASSGGQGLSEAFF. CDR3 sequence (DNA): TGTGCCAGCAGCGGGGGACAGGGGCTTTCTGAAGCTTTCTTT. This chain connects TRBV9 to TRBJ1-1; 10 bases are a match to TRBD1. This CDR3 spans 14 amino acids. Germline V gives CDR1 SGDLS, CDR2 YYNGEE. Trimming at V came to 3 bases and at J to 6 bases, leaving 5 bases not matched to a gene.

The rearrangement uses TRBV7-8 and TRBJ1-5; the D is unclear. With 2 bases removed from V and 6 bases from J, the gap between germline ends came to 11 bases. Looked up from germline, CDR1 is SGHVS and CDR2 is FQNEAQ. This CDR3 spans 14 amino acids. CDR3 DNA: TGTGCCAGCAGCTTATTGTTGGCCGCTCAGCCCCAGCATTTT. Protein: CASSLLLAAQPQHF.

This clone was found once. The V call is TRBV28, the J call TRBJ2-3; 8 bases are shared with TRBD1. The V segment lost 3 bases and the J segment 4 bases; nucleotides outside the gene matches: 6. Germline assignment: CDR1 MDHEN and CDR2 SYDVKM. The CDR3 consists of 15 residues. CDR3 protein: CASSLVDRDADTQYF. DNA for the CDR3: TGTGCCAGCAGTTTGGTGGACAGGGACGCAGATACGCAGTATTTT.

The chain joins TRBV4-2 to TRBJ2-5; 11 positions agree with TRBD2. Germline V CDR1 and CDR2: LGHNA, YNFKEQ. The CDR3 is made up of 17 amino acids. V lost 1 base, J lost 5 bases, and 9 bases stayed unmatched. CDR3 sequence (DNA): TGTGCCAGCAGCCAAGGAACTAGCGGGAGTATTGAGGAGACCCAGTACTTC. Its translation is CASSQGTSGSIEETQYF.